This T cell receptor (beta chain) derives from a study of blood T cells in healthy people across ages. The authors ran a second PCR of roughly 6 to 11 cycles using a sample-barcoded 5' primer and a J-beta primer mix. A template-switch adaptor with 12 random nucleotides tagged each cDNA molecule. MiXCR, applied by TCRdb to the 5' RACE reads, yields one record per CDR3 protein. The table has over 950,000 distinct CDR3 sequences, about 53% seen once. The CDR3 extends over 15 amino acids. V was pared by 0 bases and J by 7 bases, with 13 bases between. CDR1 SGHAT and CDR2 FQNNGV come from the germline V gene.

The sequence derives from a woman aged 60 to 75 in good health. Input material: blood. The rearrangement joins TRBV11-2 to TRBJ2-1, with unresolved D. The DNA of the CDR3 is TGTGCCAGCAGCTTAGACATAAGTGTTTCAAATGAGCAGTTCTTC. Translating gives CASSLDISVSNEQFF.